The following is a T cell receptor beta chain sequence with its context. Its antigen is currently not known. It has no much larger one-base neighbor in the sample; base qualities were not kept. These data are taken from a study of OX40 agonist ivuxolimab in advanced cancers. Study-wide context: Ivuxolimab was a fully human IgG2 agonistic monoclonal antibody targeting the costimulatory receptor OX40 (CD134). Intravenous ivuxolimab was administered to patients every 2 weeks at six dose levels: 0.01, 0.1, 0.3, 1.5, 3 and 10 mg/kg. Of the 50 to 55 dose-escalation patients, hepatocellular carcinoma was present in around 19, melanoma in around 15, renal cell carcinoma in 9 and head and neck cancer in 9. In the dose-escalation cohort, approximately 83% of patients were male, and the mean age was 60 years with a range of roughly 20 to 80. Prior anti-PD-1, anti-PD-L1 or anti-CTLA-4 therapy was permitted, and checkpoint inhibitors had been received by 40% to 50% of dose-escalation patients. Three dose-escalation patients achieved partial responses, one with hepatocellular carcinoma and two with cutaneous melanoma. Peripheral TCRbeta sequencing was intended to test whether TCR sequence diversity was altered and clonal T-cell expansion was caused by ivuxolimab. The paper covers the monotherapy dose-escalation part of the phase I ivuxolimab trial, which included N ≈ 57 patients.

The germline V gene yields MDHEN for CDR1 and SYDVKM for CDR2. Germline trimming: 3 bases from V, 4 bases from J; junction bases outside gene matches: 5. The CDR3 has 15 amino acids, counting the end cysteine and phenylalanine. Only the CDR3 region is kept as DNA, spanning 45 bases read in frame from base 1. Patients with a history of autoimmune disease or receiving systemic immunosuppression were excluded from the trial. In every dose cohort, peripheral blood was drawn for TCR sequencing at baseline, cycle 4 day 1, and cycle 7 day 1. The samples were taken from a phase I, first-in-human, multicenter, open-label dose-escalation trial of ivuxolimab. Adults with locally advanced or metastatic melanoma, renal cell, hepatocellular, or head and neck squamous cell carcinoma were enrolled in the trial. Before TCR sequencing, CD4+ T cells and CD8+ T cells from peripheral blood were sorted into separate populations.

Genomic DNA was extracted from sorted cells for sequencing of the TCRbeta CDR3 region. The immunoSEQ Assay was used for sequencing of TCRbeta CDR3 regions. The table comes from immuneACCESS by way of TCRdb, which keeps in-frame sequences with V and J called. Part of the clones is missing from these tables; in studies checked, under half for an unresolved V gene and the rest for unknown reasons. This sample comprises more than 45,000 clones, 86% of them detected only once. The biggest ten clones account for about 3% of the sample. Summary of the overall study and its limitations: In the 0.1-3.0 mg/kg groups, partial responders were among the patients with the lowest normalized peripheral clonal expansion, particularly in CD8+ T cells. At doses of 0.1 to 3.0 mg/kg, clonal expansion of both CD4+ and CD8+ T cells in blood was seen between baseline and week 6. The antigen specificity of the clonally expanded peripheral T cells was not determined. Low levels of normalized T-cell clonal expansion were also seen in some patients who did not respond. On average, CD8+ T cells showed more expanded clones than CD4+ T cells after ivuxolimab.

The rearranged segments are TRBV28 and TRBJ2-1, with TRBD2 identical over 8 junction bases. The TCR was taken from an adult with an advanced solid tumor such as melanoma, head and neck, liver or kidney cancer. The sequenced sample was CD4+ or CD8+ T cells sorted from blood, obtained in a trial of the OX40 agonist ivuxolimab. The DNA is TGTGCCAGCAGTTTCGGCGGGGGGTTATACAATGAGCAGTTCTTC. This sequence encodes CASSFGGGLYNEQFF.